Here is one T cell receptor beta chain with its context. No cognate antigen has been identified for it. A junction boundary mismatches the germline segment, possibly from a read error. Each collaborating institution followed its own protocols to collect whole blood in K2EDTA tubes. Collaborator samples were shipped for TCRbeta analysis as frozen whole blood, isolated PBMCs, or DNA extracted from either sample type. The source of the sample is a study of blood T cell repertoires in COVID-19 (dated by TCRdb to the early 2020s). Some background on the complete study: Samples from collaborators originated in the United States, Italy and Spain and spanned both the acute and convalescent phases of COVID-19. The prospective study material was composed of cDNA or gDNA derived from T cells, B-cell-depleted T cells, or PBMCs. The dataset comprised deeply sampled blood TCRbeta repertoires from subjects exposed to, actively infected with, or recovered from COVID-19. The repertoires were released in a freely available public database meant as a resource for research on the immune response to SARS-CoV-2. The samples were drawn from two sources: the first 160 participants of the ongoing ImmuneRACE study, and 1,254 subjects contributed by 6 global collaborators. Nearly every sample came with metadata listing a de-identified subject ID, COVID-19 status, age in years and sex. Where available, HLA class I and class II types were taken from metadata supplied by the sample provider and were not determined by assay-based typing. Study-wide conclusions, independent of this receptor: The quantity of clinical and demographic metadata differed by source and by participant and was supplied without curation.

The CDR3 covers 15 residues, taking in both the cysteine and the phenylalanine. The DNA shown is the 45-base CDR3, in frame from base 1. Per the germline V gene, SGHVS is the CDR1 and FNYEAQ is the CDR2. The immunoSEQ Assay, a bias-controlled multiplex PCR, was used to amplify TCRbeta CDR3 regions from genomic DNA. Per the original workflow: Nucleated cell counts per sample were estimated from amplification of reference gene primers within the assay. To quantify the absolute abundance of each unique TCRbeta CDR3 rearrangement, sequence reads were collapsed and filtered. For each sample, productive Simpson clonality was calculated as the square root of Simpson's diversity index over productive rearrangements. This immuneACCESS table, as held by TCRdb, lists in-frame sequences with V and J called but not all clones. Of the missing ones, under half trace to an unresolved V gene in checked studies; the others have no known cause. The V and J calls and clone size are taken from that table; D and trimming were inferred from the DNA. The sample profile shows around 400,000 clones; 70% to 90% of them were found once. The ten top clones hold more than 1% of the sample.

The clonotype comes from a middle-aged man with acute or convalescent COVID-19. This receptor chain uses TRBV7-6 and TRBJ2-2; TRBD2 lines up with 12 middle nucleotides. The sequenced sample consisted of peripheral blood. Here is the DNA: TGTGCCAGCAGCCTAGCGGGGGGGCCCACCGGGGAGCTGTTTTTT. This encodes CASSLAGGPTGELFF.